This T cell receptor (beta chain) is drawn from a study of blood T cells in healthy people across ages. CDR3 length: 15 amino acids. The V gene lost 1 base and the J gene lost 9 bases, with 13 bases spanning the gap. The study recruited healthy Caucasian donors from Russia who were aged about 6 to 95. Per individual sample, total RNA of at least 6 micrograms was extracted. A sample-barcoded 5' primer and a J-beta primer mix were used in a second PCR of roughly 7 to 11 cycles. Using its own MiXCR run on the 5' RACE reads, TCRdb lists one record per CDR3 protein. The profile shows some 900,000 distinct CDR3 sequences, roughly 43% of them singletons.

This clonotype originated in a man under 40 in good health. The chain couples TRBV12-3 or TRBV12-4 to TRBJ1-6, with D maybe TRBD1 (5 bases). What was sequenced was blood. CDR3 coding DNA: TGTGCCAGCAGTTTAGATAGGGGTGTAGCTTCACCCCTCCACTTT. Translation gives CASSLDRGVASPLHF.